The present T cell receptor (beta chain) was sequenced within a study of response to subunit inactivated influenza vaccine listed by TCRdb under 2018. Regarding the complete study: Deep quantitative T cell receptor repertoire profiling was used in the study to track responses to a trivalent subunit inactivated influenza vaccine. The full study reports these points: It was suggested by the authors that each seasonal influenza vaccination may recruit only a limited number of new T cells.

Spanning cysteine to phenylalanine, the CDR3 consists of 18 amino acids. Only CDR3 DNA remains: 54 bases, in frame from the first base. CDR1 and CDR2, looked up from the germline V gene, are SGHRS and YFSETQ. Relative to germline, V is missing 1 base and J is missing 2 bases, with 9 bases of the junction outside any gene match. This clonotype is a singleton in its sample. This clone's antigen is unknown. Nothing much larger sits one base from this clone, and base qualities are not available. One read alone lends weak support. The protocol used for the library was RT-PCR. The listed sequencing device is Illumina HiSeq 2500. The public reads were run again by TCRdb, first through fastp at Q25 and then through MiXCR, and only productive beta chains were kept. Each CDR3 protein appears once, grouped with its most common genes and DNA. In all, the sample holds a few hundred thousand distinct CDR3 sequences, and around a fifth of those were seen once. 10% of the sample comes from the top ten.

The sample consisted of PBMCs from blood, taken about 20 months after vaccination. The chain joins TRBV5-1 to TRBJ2-3; 11 bases in the middle match TRBD2. The TCR comes from a man aged 45 to 70 who received an inactivated influenza vaccine. Donor details come from another sample of the same person, matched by shared clones. The sequenced DNA: TGCGCCAGCAGCTTGAAGACTAGCGGGGAGTCCTACACAGATACGCAGTATTTT. The resulting protein is CASSLKTSGESYTDTQYF.